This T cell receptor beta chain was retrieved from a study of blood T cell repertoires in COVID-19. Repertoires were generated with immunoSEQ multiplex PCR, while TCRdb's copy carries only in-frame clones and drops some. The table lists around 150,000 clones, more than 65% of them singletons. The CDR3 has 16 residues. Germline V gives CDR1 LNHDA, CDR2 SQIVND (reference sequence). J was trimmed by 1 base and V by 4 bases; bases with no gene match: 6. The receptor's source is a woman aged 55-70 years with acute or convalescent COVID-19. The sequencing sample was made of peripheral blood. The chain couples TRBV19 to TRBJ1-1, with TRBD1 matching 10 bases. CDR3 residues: CASSRTTGGSNTEAFF. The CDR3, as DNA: TGTGCCAGTAGTAGGACGACAGGGGGCTCGAACACTGAAGCTTTCTTT.